Below, 21 T cell receptor beta chains from the same sample are listed, as sequenced in a study of blood T cell repertoires in COVID-19. The assay was immunoSEQ multiplex PCR, and TCRdb's table has in-frame clones only and misses some. Counted here are about 170,000 clones, about 87% occurring once; the ten biggest clones make up more than 25%. The sequenced sample was peripheral blood. The receptors originated from a man aged 55 to 69 with acute or convalescent COVID-19.

The rearrangement links TRBV9 to TRBJ2-1, with a tentative D call TRBD1 (6 bases). In germline, CDR1 is SGDLS, CDR2 YYNGEE. The CDR3 runs to 15 residues. Trimming removed 0 bases at V and 1 base at J, with 8 bases between. This CDR3 is CASSVEGQSYNEQFF. The CDR3 DNA reads TGTGCCAGCAGCGTAGAAGGACAGTCCTACAATGAGCAGTTCTTC.

A word on this clone: The conserved final phenylalanine or tryptophan is absent from the CDR3, which likely points to a read error. The DNA is left out, because the CDR3 cannot be placed on it with certainty; the CDR3 is given as TCRdb lists it. The chain combines TRBV7-2 with TRBJ1-2; the DNA was not used to check the table's D call, TRBD1. In germline, CDR1 is SGHTA, CDR2 FQGNSA. The CDR3 length equals 12 residues, ends included. The CDR3 sequence is CASSGREETTAY.

This clone appeared a few times. The chain joins TRBV5-4 to TRBJ1-6; D remains unclear. Germline CDR1 is SGHNT and CDR2 is YYREEE (reference sequence). Trimming took off 0 bases at V and 6 bases at J, with 7 bases between the two ends. The CDR3 has 14 amino acids. Here the CDR3 DNA reads TGTGCCAGCAGCTTGGTGGCAGTTAATTCACCCCTCCACTTT. Translated: CASSLVAVNSPLHF.

By proportion, this clone is medium-sized. The J gene is TRBJ1-1, the V gene TRBV4-1; D is uncertain. V lost 0 bases and J 2 bases, leaving 10 bases between the germline ends. Germline V CDR1 and CDR2: MGHRA, YSYEKL. The CDR3 runs to 15 residues. The CDR3 protein is CASSQEASLNTEAFF. The CDR3 DNA reads as TGCGCCAGCAGCCAAGAGGCCAGTCTCAACACTGAAGCTTTCTTT.

The chain joins TRBV6-5 to TRBJ1-6, with D maybe TRBD1 (5 bases). CDR1 is MNHEY and CDR2 is SVGAGI in the germline V gene. This CDR3 spans 13 amino acids. Deletions cut 2 bases from V and 7 bases from J, with 6 bases between. CDR3 nucleotide sequence: TGTGCCAGCAGTTACCAGGGAAATTCACCCCTCCACTTT. It is translated as CASSYQGNSPLHF.

The chain combines TRBV7-9 with TRBJ2-7; 9 nucleotides agree with TRBD1. The germline gives CDR1 SEHNR, CDR2 FQNEAQ (reference sequence). This CDR3 has 14 amino acids. V lost 1 base and J lost 5; bases outside the gene matches: 3. CDR3 DNA: TGTGCCAGCAGCTTAGGGGACAGGGACCACGAGCAGTACTTC. Its protein is CASSLGDRDHEQYF.

This sequence joins TRBV9 and TRBJ1-1; D not certain. V lost 4 bases, J lost 6 bases, and 10 bases lay in between. The CDR3 runs to 12 residues. Germline CDR1 and CDR2: SGDLS and YYNGEE. CDR3 nucleotides: TGTGCCAGCAGCCTAGGCGCGGCTGAAGCTTTCTTT. Protein sequence: CASSLGAAEAFF.

This clone was seen ten or more times. The chain recombines TRBV2 with TRBJ1-6; 7 positions match TRBD1. Germline CDR1 reads SNHLY; CDR2 reads FYNNEI. Trimming at V came to 7 bases and at J to 7 bases, leaving 13 bases not matched to a gene. The CDR3 has 16 residues. The CDR3 spells CASTQGIDAWNSPLHF. CDR3 DNA: TGTGCCAGCACACAGGGGATAGATGCTTGGAATTCACCCCTCCACTTT.

The gene calls are TRBV6-5 and TRBJ1-1; weak D call: TRBD1 (6 bases). Germline V gives CDR1 MNHEY, CDR2 SVGAGI. The V end lost 6 bases, the J end lost 5 bases, and 13 bases lay between the germline ends. The CDR3 consists of 13 residues. CDR3 nucleotide sequence: TGTGCCAGCAGCCCGGGAAGGGGGACTGAAGCTTTCTTT. It yields the protein CASSPGRGTEAFF.

This clone was seen a handful of times. The J gene is TRBJ1-2, the V gene TRBV29-1; D might be TRBD1 (5 bases). V was clipped by 2 bases and J by 6 bases, with 19 bases between them. The CDR3 totals 15 residues. The germline V gene encodes CDR1 SQVTM and CDR2 ANQGSEA. The CDR3 nucleotides read TGCAGCGTTGAACTGGCAGGGTCTCTAGGTGATGGCTACACCTTC. Residues: CSVELAGSLGDGYTF.

This rearrangement joins TRBV19 to TRBJ1-5; TRBD1 aligns across 10 bases. Germline CDR1 LNHDA, CDR2 SQIVND (reference sequence). The V segment lost 5 bases and the J segment 0 bases; nucleotides outside the gene matches: 7. CDR3 length equals 17 residues. The CDR3: CASSAGQGGPSNQPQHF. The CDR3 coding sequence is TGTGCCAGTAGTGCCGGACAGGGGGGACCTAGCAATCAGCCCCAGCATTTT.

The chain carries TRBV30 and TRBJ1-6; D is unclear. Per germline, CDR1 GTSNPN and CDR2 SVGIG (reference sequence). Trimming stripped 0 bases from V and 9 bases from J, with 12 bases between. The CDR3 loop spans 14 amino acids. CDR3 loop: CAWSVPGRGSPLHF. CDR3 DNA: TGTGCCTGGAGTGTGCCAGGTCGGGGTTCACCCCTCCACTTT.

This rearrangement joins TRBV29-1 to TRBJ2-3, with 9 bases matching TRBD2. The CDR3 spans 15 residues. From germline, CDR1 is SQVTM and CDR2 ANQGSEA. The trim removed 2 bases at V and 2 bases at J, leaving 5 bases unmatched. CDR3 in amino acids: CSVEQRGVATDTQYF. CDR3 sequence (DNA): TGCAGCGTTGAACAGCGGGGGGTAGCCACAGATACGCAGTATTTT.

J is TRBJ1-4 and V is TRBV4-2; possibly TRBD1 for D (6 bases). The CDR3 contains 15 residues. The V and J ends lost 1 base and 5 bases respectively, with 11 bases between them. Germline V gene sequence: CDR1 LGHNA, CDR2 YNFKEQ. Here the CDR3 reads CASSQVRQGNEKLFF. The CDR3 nucleotides are TGTGCCAGCAGCCAAGTCCGGCAGGGGAATGAAAAACTGTTTTTT.

The rearrangement uses TRBV7-3 and TRBJ2-1, with 7 bases lining up with TRBD2. Germline V gene lookup returns CDR1 SGHTA and CDR2 FQGTGA. The length of the CDR3 is 16 residues. J lost 0 bases, V lost 0 bases, and 2 bases had no gene match. This CDR3 reads CASSLTGGGSYNEQFF. As DNA, the CDR3 is TGTGCCAGCAGCTTAACGGGCGGGGGCTCCTACAATGAGCAGTTCTTC.

The rearrangement uses TRBV11-3 and TRBJ1-2, with D uncertain. The germline V gene encodes CDR1 SGHNT and CDR2 YENEEA. This CDR3 has 15 residues. Trimming took 5 bases from V and 1 from J, leaving 14 bases between them. CDR3 amino acids: CASSAQSQFNYGYTF. The CDR3 bases are TGTGCCAGCAGCGCTCAGTCCCAATTTAACTATGGCTACACCTTC.

The V and J genes are TRBV30 and TRBJ2-6; no firm D call. Trimming removed 3 bases at V and 2 bases at J, with 5 bases between. Germline CDR1 is GTSNPN and CDR2 is SVGIG (reference sequence). The CDR3 is made up of 13 amino acids. CDR3 sequence reads: CAWSPPGANVLTF. For the CDR3, the DNA is TGTGCCTGGAGCCCTCCTGGGGCCAACGTCCTGACTTTC.

The gene calls are TRBV5-4 and TRBJ2-5, with D perhaps matching TRBD1 (6 bases). The V gene's germline CDR1 is SGHNT and CDR2 YYREEE (reference sequence). The CDR3 extends over 16 amino acids. Trimming cost V 4 bases and J 2 bases, with 18 bases left between them. CDR3 in amino acids: CASSRPNRDLQETQYF. CDR3 nucleotides: TGTGCCAGCAGCCGACCTAACAGGGACCTACAAGAGACCCAGTACTTC.

This clone was counted between two and nine times. This chain joins TRBV5-1 and TRBJ2-1; 9 bases align to TRBD2. The CDR3 covers 16 residues. With V trimmed by 0 bases and J by 7 bases, 8 bases remained unmatched. The germline CDR1 and CDR2 sequences are SGHRS and YFSETQ. This CDR3 reads CASSLAFASGKNEQFF. CDR3 sequence (DNA): TGCGCCAGCAGCTTGGCCTTCGCTAGCGGGAAGAATGAGCAGTTCTTC. The full variable domain, completed using reference TRBV5-1 and TRBJ2-1, is KAGVTQTPRYLIKTRGQQVTLSCSPISGHRSVSWYQQTPGQGLQFLFEYFSETQRNKGNFPGRFSGRQFSNSRSEMNVSTLELGDSALYLCASSLAFASGKNEQFFGPGTRLTVL.

This chain uses TRBV30 with TRBJ1-5; 7 positions agree with TRBD1. V shed 2 bases, J shed 5 bases, and the junction held 12 bases outside the gene matches. This CDR3 is built from 16 residues. Germline CDR1 is GTSNPN and CDR2 is SVGIG (reference sequence). The CDR3 sequence: CAWSPPPTGRHQPQHF. CDR3 nucleotides: TGTGCCTGGAGTCCCCCCCCGACAGGGCGGCATCAGCCCCAGCATTTT.

The V call is TRBV5-1, the J call TRBJ2-5; no definite D call. V lost 0 bases and J 1 base, leaving 7 bases between the germline ends. CDR1 is SGHRS, CDR2 YFSETQ, per germline. This CDR3 contains 14 residues. CDR3 in DNA: TGCGCCAGCAGCTTGGTTCCAGGCCAAGAGACCCAGTACTTC. This codes for CASSLVPGQETQYF. Complete variable domain (other parts from reference TRBV5-1 and TRBJ2-5): KAGVTQTPRYLIKTRGQQVTLSCSPISGHRSVSWYQQTPGQGLQFLFEYFSETQRNKGNFPGRFSGRQFSNSRSEMNVSTLELGDSALYLCASSLVPGQETQYFGPGTRLLVL.